This TCR beta chain was obtained from a study of metastatic and nonmetastatic thyroid tumors. Overall study context: Where malignant and benign thyroid patients were concerned, repertoires were compared across blood and tumor or nodule tissue.

With 4 bases removed from V and 5 bases from J, the gap between germline ends came to 11 bases. Per germline, CDR1 LGHDT and CDR2 YNNKEL (reference sequence). CDR3 length: 14 residues. All patients were treatment-naive before thyroid surgery. Original analysis: The study took CDR3 differences across clinicopathological groups and made a distant-metastasis classifier for papillary thyroid cancer from them. TCRdb re-called the PCR reads through MiXCR. TCRdb's processing, not the authors' own work, is the source of the V and J calls. The table records approximately 70,000 clones, just over 4% of them present only once. There are many counts of this clone. The antigen remains unidentified. The study's findings and limits: Patients with malignant thyroid tumors reportedly had significantly higher TCR beta diversity than those with benign nodules, in blood and tumor.

The chain recombines TRBV3-1 with TRBJ1-4, with D possibly being TRBD1 (6 bases). This TCR came from a female donor with papillary thyroid cancer or a benign thyroid nodule (not recorded which). Some clones in this sample may be carry-over from other donors' samples. Sequences were obtained from blood. The CDR3 is CASSLQGRNEKLFF. The CDR3 coding sequence is TGTGCCAGCAGCCTACAGGGTAGGAATGAAAAACTGTTTTTT.